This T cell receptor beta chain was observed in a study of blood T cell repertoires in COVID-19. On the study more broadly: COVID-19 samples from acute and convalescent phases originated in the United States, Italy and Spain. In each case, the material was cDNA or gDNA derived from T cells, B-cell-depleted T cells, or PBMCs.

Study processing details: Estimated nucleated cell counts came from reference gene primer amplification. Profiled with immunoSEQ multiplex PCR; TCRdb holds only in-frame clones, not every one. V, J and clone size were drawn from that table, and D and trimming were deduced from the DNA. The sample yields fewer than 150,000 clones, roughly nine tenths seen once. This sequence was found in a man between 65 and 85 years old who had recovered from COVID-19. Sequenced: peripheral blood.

CDR3 nucleotides: TGTGCCAGTAGTATAGCAGGGCTACTTAGCTCCTACAATGAGCAGTTCTTC. Amino acids: CASSIAGLLSSYNEQFF. The V gene is TRBV19, the J gene TRBJ2-1; tentatively, D is TRBD1 (5 bases). This CDR3 region has 17 residues. Germline CDR1 LNHDA, CDR2 SQIVND (reference sequence). V was pared by 1 base and J by 0 bases, with 13 bases between.